This entry lists 21 T cell receptor beta chains sequenced from one sample in a study of blood T cells in healthy people across ages. The use of a sample-barcoded 5' primer and a J-beta primer mix characterized a second PCR of 7 to 11 cycles. TCRdb analysed the 5' RACE reads with MiXCR anew, one entry per CDR3 protein. The data show hundreds of thousands of distinct CDR3 sequences, 45% to 60% seen once. Sequenced: blood. The receptors stem from a woman older than 75 in good health.

V is TRBV7-3 and J is TRBJ1-1; possibly TRBD1 for D (5 bases). This CDR3 contains 16 residues. Germline V gene lookup returns CDR1 SGHTA and CDR2 FQGTGA. V was shortened by 8 bases and J by 4 bases, with 23 bases between the two germline ends. CDR3 loop: CASRSFVGRASTEAFF. DNA for the CDR3: TGTGCCAGCCGTTCGTTTGTGGGGCGAGCGAGCACTGAAGCTTTCTTT.

The genes are TRBV7-8 and TRBJ2-7, with TRBD2 as a possible D gene (6 bases). The V gene lost 5 bases and the J gene lost 4 bases, with 15 bases spanning the gap. Germline values: CDR1 SGHVS, CDR2 FQNEAQ. CDR3 size: 14 residues. CDR3 DNA: TGTGCCAGCAGCGCCCGTATACGGGAGTACGAGCAGTACTTC. Amino acids: CASSARIREYEQYF.

The chain employs TRBV21-1 and TRBJ2-2; the tabulated D call, TRBD1, remains unverified against the DNA. TRBV21-1 is reported as a pseudogene. The CDR3 has 17 residues. CDR3 amino acids: CASSNRDTYSGTGELFF. The CDR3 nucleotides are TGTGCCAGCAGCAATAGGGACACCTACTCGGGCACCGGGGAGCTGTTTTTT.

The CDR3 is CASSLGCLSTDTQYF. CDR3 nucleotide sequence: TGTGCCAGCAGCTTGGGTTGTCTCAGCACAGATACGCAGTATTTT. The gene calls are TRBV5-5 and TRBJ2-3; D call uncertain. Germline loops: CDR1 SGHKS, CDR2 YYEKEE (reference sequence). CDR3 length: 15 amino acids. The V and J ends lost 0 bases and 0 bases respectively, with 8 bases between them.

In the case of this clonotype: This may be a read error: a much more frequent sequence differs by one nucleotide. This chain uses TRBV9 with TRBJ2-5; D is unclear. CDR3 length equals 13 residues. Germline V gene data show CDR1 as SGDLS and CDR2 as YYNGEE. With 0 bases removed from V and 3 bases from J, the gap between germline ends came to 6 bases. The DNA for the CDR3 is TGTGCCAGCAGCGTAGACGAAAAAGAGACCCAGTACTTC. This gives the protein CASSVDEKETQYF.

This clonotype was recorded many times. The rearrangement joins TRBV12-3 or TRBV12-4 to TRBJ2-3, with D maybe TRBD1 (6 bases). The CDR3 runs to 15 residues. V was cut by 6 bases and J by 8 bases, with 21 bases left in between. The CDR3: CASRVVQGARGTQYF. The CDR3 bases are TGTGCCAGCAGGGTTGTACAGGGAGCTCGGGGTACGCAGTATTTT.

This clonotype was seen many times. The chain combines TRBV4-2 with TRBJ1-5; a possible D gene is TRBD1 (5 bases). The V and J ends lost 0 bases and 6 bases respectively, with 15 bases between them. Germline V lookup: CDR1 LGHNA, CDR2 YNFKEQ. The CDR3 has 16 residues. CDR3 amino acids: CASSQDPNQRGQPQHF. CDR3 in DNA: TGTGCCAGCAGCCAAGATCCAAATCAGAGGGGTCAGCCCCAGCATTTT.

As to this clonotype: A read error may explain this, as a much larger clone is one base away. The chain uses TRBV7-2 and TRBJ2-5; D is unclear. Deletions cut 3 bases from V and 9 bases from J, with 14 bases between. The CDR3 loop spans 13 amino acids. CDR1 is SGHTA, CDR2 FQGNSA, per germline. CDR3 coding DNA: TGTGCCAGCAGCTTGACTGGAAGTGGGGCCCAGTACTTC. The encoded protein is CASSLTGSGAQYF.

This clonotype was counted at least ten times. The rearrangement joins TRBV12-3 or TRBV12-4 to TRBJ2-5; D remains ambiguous. CDR3 size: 12 residues. V was cut by 5 bases and J by 5 bases, with 9 bases left in between. The CDR3 is CASSQYGETQYF. CDR3 DNA: TGTGCCAGCAGTCAGTACGGGGAGACCCAGTACTTC.

A word on this clonotype: With a much larger clone just one base away, this may be a read error. V and J are TRBV24-1 and TRBJ2-3, with D unclear. V dropped 3 bases and J dropped 2 bases, with 14 bases sitting between them. The CDR3 loop spans 16 amino acids. Germline V gives CDR1 KGHDR, CDR2 SFDVKD. The CDR3 protein is CATSDPVRQLTDTQYF. CDR3 DNA sequence: TGTGCCACCAGTGATCCCGTGAGGCAGCTCACAGATACGCAGTATTTT.

This clonotype appeared many times. The gene calls are TRBV28 and TRBJ2-3, with D hard to call. Trimming pared 4 bases from V and 0 bases from J, leaving 14 bases between. Looked up from germline, CDR1 is MDHEN and CDR2 is SYDVKM. The CDR3 is 16 residues long. In DNA form, the CDR3 reads TGTGCCAGCAGTTCGGGTGGGGTACCTAGCACAGATACGCAGTATTTT. This encodes CASSSGGVPSTDTQYF.

This rearrangement joins TRBV20-1 to TRBJ2-1; 11 positions match TRBD1. The length of the CDR3 is 14 residues. V dropped 6 bases and J dropped 6; count of bases not matched to a gene: 7. Germline V gene lookup returns CDR1 DFQATT and CDR2 SNEGSKA (reference sequence). The CDR3 region has the DNA TGCAGTGCCGGCTCCGGGACAGGGGGCAATGAGCAGTTCTTC. It yields the protein CSAGSGTGGNEQFF.

This clonotype was seen repeatedly, ten times or more. The V call is TRBV5-6, the J call TRBJ2-5; D may be TRBD2 (6 bases). Trimming stripped 3 bases from V and 5 bases from J, with 14 bases between. The CDR3 is 14 amino acids. CDR1 and CDR2 from the germline V gene are SGHDT and YYEEEE. The CDR3 region is CASSSPTSGETQYF. CDR3 coding DNA: TGTGCCAGCAGCTCTCCGACTAGTGGGGAGACCCAGTACTTC. The full variable domain, with the rest looked up from reference TRBV5-6 and TRBJ2-5, is DAGVTQSPTHLIKTRGQQVTLRCSPKSGHDTVSWYQQALGQGPQFIFQYYEEEERQRGNFPDRFSGHQFPNYSSELNVNALLLGDSALYLCASSSPTSGETQYFGPGTRLLVL.

This clonotype appeared a single time. The chain carries TRBV7-9 and TRBJ2-2; D perhaps matches TRBD2 (6 bases). CDR1 is SEHNR and CDR2 is FQNEAQ in the germline V gene (reference sequence). With 5 bases removed from V and 3 bases from J, the gap between germline ends came to 16 bases. This CDR3 has 16 residues. CDR3 DNA: TGTGCCAGCAGCGGGACTTACAAAGAGGACACCGGGGAGCTGTTTTTT. It encodes CASSGTYKEDTGELFF.

This clonotype was picked up a small number of times. This chain links TRBV12-3 or TRBV12-4 with TRBJ1-6; 8 positions match TRBD1. The CDR3 has 15 residues. V was clipped by 10 bases and J by 11 bases; unmatched bases: 16. CDR3 amino acids: CAISSRGQGLAPLHF. Written as DNA, the CDR3 is TGTGCCATCTCCTCCAGGGGGCAAGGTTTGGCACCCCTCCACTTT.

A few counts support this clonotype. This CDR3 reads CSADPRRGARETQYF. The CDR3 nucleotides read TGCAGTGCCGACCCCCGGCGGGGGGCCCGAGAGACCCAGTACTTC. The J gene is TRBJ2-5, the V gene TRBV20-1, with 8 positions matching TRBD2. Germline CDR1 is DFQATT and CDR2 is SNEGSKA (reference sequence). J was trimmed by 4 bases and V by 6 bases; bases with no gene match: 13. The CDR3 length is 15 residues.

This clonotype was seen just once. This may be a read error, as it is one base from a much larger clone. The chain is built from TRBV6-6 and TRBJ2-1, with 8 bases that match TRBD1. CDR1 MNHNY and CDR2 SVGAGI come from the germline V gene (reference sequence). V gave up 6 bases and J gave up 15 bases; unmatched junction bases: 10. This CDR3 is built from 12 residues. CDR3 region: CASRDREIGRFF. CDR3 coding DNA: TGTGCCAGCAGGGACAGGGAAATTGGGCGGTTCTTC.

This clonotype appeared once. The V gene is TRBV27, the J gene TRBJ2-1, with a weak D call TRBD2 (6 bases). CDR3 length: 15 residues. V lost 6 bases, J lost 5 bases, and 17 bases lay in between. CDR1 is MNHEY, CDR2 SMNVEV, per germline (reference sequence). CDR3 amino acids: CASSPGLPTDNEQFF. The CDR3 nucleotides are TGTGCCAGCAGCCCCGGACTACCAACCGACAATGAGCAGTTCTTC.

This sequence joins TRBV6-2 or TRBV6-3 and TRBJ2-2; 8 bases agree with TRBD1. The germline CDR1 and CDR2 sequences are MNHEY and SVGEGT. The junction had 4 bases not matched to a gene; V was cut back by 0 bases and J by 4 bases. The CDR3 extends over 16 amino acids. Here the CDR3 reads CASSYSRGRTTGELFF. CDR3 DNA: TGTGCCAGCAGTTACTCCAGGGGGCGCACCACCGGGGAGCTGTTTTTT.

This clonotype came up a few times. This chain links TRBV4-1 with TRBJ1-2; D not certain. Trimming stripped 1 base from V and 5 bases from J, with 14 bases between. There are 15 residues in the CDR3. In germline, CDR1 is MGHRA, CDR2 YSYEKL. CDR3 in DNA: TGCGCCAGCAGCCAAGTTTTCCAGGCTCAGTATGGCTACACCTTC. Translation gives CASSQVFQAQYGYTF.

CDR3 coding DNA: TGTGCCATCGGGGGACAGGTCTCCTACGAGCAGTACTTC. Translation gives CAIGGQVSYEQYF. This rearrangement joins TRBV10-3 to TRBJ2-7; 8 bases match TRBD1. V was pared by 8 bases and J by 0 bases, with 3 bases of the junction left unmatched. Germline V gives CDR1 ENHRY, CDR2 SYGVKD. This CDR3 contains 13 residues.